Reported below is one T cell receptor (beta chain). This specimen comes from a study of shared clonotypes between healthy human individuals. This table comes from immunoSEQ multiplex PCR, and its TCRdb copy is limited to in-frame clones, with some not included. The table lists under 2,500,000 clones, approximately 96% of them singletons. The CDR3 spans 17 residues. Trimming took 6 bases from V and 3 from J, leaving 24 bases between them. The V gene's germline CDR1 is SQVTM and CDR2 ANQGSEA. V is TRBV29-1 and J is TRBJ2-4; perhaps TRBD1 as D (6 bases). This clonotype originated in a man younger than 35 in good health. Sequencing used naive CD4+ T cells sorted from blood. Subset described: CD45RA+ positively selected. The chain's CDR3 is CSVPLPGSKGDKNIQYF. The DNA of the CDR3 is TGCAGCGTCCCCTTACCTGGGTCTAAGGGGGACAAAAACATTCAGTACTTC.